This T cell receptor beta chain emerged from a study of shared clonotypes between healthy human individuals. V dropped 7 bases and J dropped 7 bases, with 10 bases sitting between them. Germline-derived CDR1 and CDR2 are SEHNR and FQNEAQ (reference sequence). This CDR3 comprises 12 residues. TCRdb's copy holds only in-frame clones and misses some; the assay was immunoSEQ multiplex PCR. The sample carries about 330,000 clones, approximately 79% recorded once. Study-level results: Only blood was sampled; tissue repertoires likely differ.

The split of CD4+ cells yielded CD45RA+ naive and CD45RA-negative memory subsets. Of note for this clone: Its antigen remains unidentified.

The source is a man aged 25 to 45 in good health. The chain has TRBV7-9 and TRBJ2-2; D may be TRBD1 or TRBD2 (5 bases each). The sequenced material came from memory CD4+ T cells sorted from blood. As to subset: CD45RA-negative fraction. The CDR3 DNA sequence: TGTGCCAGCACCATGGGGGTCGGGGAGCTGTTTTTT. Amino acid sequence: CASTMGVGELFF.